A selection of T cell receptor beta chains follows, all from one sample in a study of control samples from healthy donors and cancer patients. Profiled with immunoSEQ multiplex PCR; TCRdb holds only in-frame clones, not every one. The table records some 110,000 clones, more than 75% of them present only once. Sample: blood. The origin of the receptors is a woman aged 70-85 years in good health. CDR3s include the opening cysteine and the closing phenylalanine or tryptophan. Each record gives: CDR3 length, clone size, V gene, CDR3 protein. The listing skips clone size in some rows; elsewhere it reads once, few, many or a size class.

cdr3_length: 15
clone_size: -
v_call: TRBV19
cdr3_aa: CASSFQGGGKNIQYF

cdr3_length: 14
clone_size: -
v_call: TRBV6-5
cdr3_aa: CASRSRVSSYEQYF

cdr3_length: 13
clone_size: -
v_call: TRBV24-1
cdr3_aa: CATSGFENSPLHF

cdr3_length: 16
clone_size: -
v_call: TRBV7-3
cdr3_aa: CASSLSPGTGEYEQYF

cdr3_length: 14
clone_size: -
v_call: TRBV19
cdr3_aa: CASSIAGVNEKLFF

cdr3_length: 14
clone_size: -
v_call: TRBV7-2
cdr3_aa: CASSTGGAYTEAFF

cdr3_length: 15
clone_size: few
v_call: TRBV6-5
cdr3_aa: CASLLGGGAYNEQFF

cdr3_length: 12
clone_size: -
v_call: TRBV5-4
cdr3_aa: CASSIDSNGYTF

cdr3_length: 13
clone_size: -
v_call: TRBV12-3/TRBV12-4
cdr3_aa: CAVLSRGVNEQFF

cdr3_length: 13
clone_size: -
v_call: TRBV5-1
cdr3_aa: CASSLGQDQPQHF

cdr3_length: 14
clone_size: -
v_call: TRBV9
cdr3_aa: CASSAQGADEKLFF

cdr3_length: 15
clone_size: -
v_call: TRBV9
cdr3_aa: CASSFGVGVDTEAFF

cdr3_length: 15
clone_size: -
v_call: TRBV4-3
cdr3_aa: CASSQGAGGYNEQFF

cdr3_length: 14
clone_size: -
v_call: TRBV4-3
cdr3_aa: CASSQDFHADTQYF

cdr3_length: 13
clone_size: -
v_call: TRBV2
cdr3_aa: CATNGRGTGEQFF

cdr3_length: 14
clone_size: -
v_call: TRBV18
cdr3_aa: CASSPTGGQETQYF

cdr3_length: 14
clone_size: -
v_call: TRBV19
cdr3_aa: CASSIGQNAYEQYF

cdr3_length: 15
clone_size: -
v_call: TRBV7-2
cdr3_aa: CASSSRTGQDQPQHF

cdr3_length: 14
clone_size: -
v_call: TRBV15
cdr3_aa: CATSITQGGDGYTF

cdr3_length: 18
clone_size: -
v_call: TRBV7-8
cdr3_aa: CASSFYWAGSSGANVLTF

cdr3_length: 14
clone_size: -
v_call: TRBV6-1
cdr3_aa: CASSEGAGGQPQHF

cdr3_length: 17
clone_size: -
v_call: TRBV6-1
cdr3_aa: CASSEVIAGGLYNEQFF

cdr3_length: 15
clone_size: -
v_call: TRBV11-1
cdr3_aa: CASSPYRRGHYGYTF

cdr3_length: 16
clone_size: -
v_call: TRBV15
cdr3_aa: CATSMPGQGSTATQYF

cdr3_length: 14
clone_size: -
v_call: TRBV6-2/TRBV6-3
cdr3_aa: CASSYAGTLEKLFF

cdr3_length: 12
clone_size: -
v_call: TRBV6-2/TRBV6-3
cdr3_aa: CASSPRRIEQFF

cdr3_length: 14
clone_size: -
v_call: TRBV7-9
cdr3_aa: CASSLGLSTDTQYF

cdr3_length: 14
clone_size: -
v_call: TRBV9
cdr3_aa: CASSLTGERETQYF

cdr3_length: 13
clone_size: -
v_call: TRBV27
cdr3_aa: CASSLGPAYEQYF

cdr3_length: 15
clone_size: -
v_call: TRBV7-2
cdr3_aa: CASGNRGADVGELFF

cdr3_length: 15
clone_size: -
v_call: TRBV19
cdr3_aa: CASSIFPPWTERQYF

cdr3_length: 15
clone_size: -
v_call: TRBV6-6
cdr3_aa: CASSYGQGDNYGYTF

cdr3_length: 18
clone_size: -
v_call: TRBV15
cdr3_aa: CATSTRLAGGTVTDTQYF

cdr3_length: 15
clone_size: once
v_call: TRBV2
cdr3_aa: CASKVGTGDNSPLHF

cdr3_length: 13
clone_size: -
v_call: TRBV9
cdr3_aa: CASSVAGQDTQYF